These T cell receptor beta chains were read from a single sample in a study of PD-1 blockade in classical Hodgkin lymphoma. The table came from immunoSEQ multiplex PCR; TCRdb's copy has only in-frame clones and leaves some out. Of about 18,000 clones in the sample, 80% to 85% were seen once. Material: peripheral blood mononuclear cells (PBMCs), obtained at baseline. The receptors derive from a human donor with classical Hodgkin lymphoma. The CDR3 runs from the conserved cysteine through the conserved F or W. A D gene is named only where the DNA matches it firmly. Some rows mark clone size as missing; the rest say once, few, many or name a class of expanded clone.

CDR3: CASTISGGGTGELFF; DNA: TGTGCCAGCACGATTAGCGGGGGCGGCACCGGGGAGCTGTTTTTT; D: TRBD2; size: medium-sized; J: TRBJ2-2; V: TRBV7-8
CDR3: CASSLVGVATNEKLFF; DNA: TGTGCCAGCAGTTTAGTCGGGGTTGCAACTAATGAAAAACTGTTTTTT; D: -; size: -; J: TRBJ1-4; V: TRBV28
CDR3: CASTFEWAPNNEQFF; DNA: TGTGCCAGCACCTTTGAATGGGCCCCCAACAATGAGCAGTTCTTC; D: -; size: -; J: TRBJ2-1; V: TRBV6-1
CDR3: CASSPRVGDEQYF; DNA: TGTGCCAGTAGTCCGAGGGTAGGAGACGAGCAGTACTTC; D: -; size: -; J: TRBJ2-7; V: TRBV19
CDR3: CASSDRGLYGYTF; DNA: TGTGCCAGCAGCGACCGAGGGCTGTATGGCTACACCTTC; D: -; size: -; J: TRBJ1-2; V: TRBV11-3
CDR3: CASSLGRGFSTDTQYF; DNA: TGCGCCAGCAGCTTGGGCAGGGGCTTTAGCACAGATACGCAGTATTTT; D: -; size: once; J: TRBJ2-3; V: TRBV5-1
CDR3: CASSYLSGTDTQYF; DNA: TGTGCCAGCAGTTACCTCAGCGGGACAGATACGCAGTATTTT; D: -; size: -; J: TRBJ2-3; V: TRBV28
CDR3: CASSYGVTAASQAFF; DNA: TGTGCCAGCAGTTACGGTGTGACAGCGGCCTCCCAAGCTTTCTTT; D: -; size: once; J: TRBJ1-1; V: TRBV6-5
CDR3: CATQPWTVANTGELFF; DNA: TGTGCCACCCAGCCCTGGACCGTGGCGAACACCGGGGAGCTGTTTTTT; D: -; size: once; J: TRBJ2-2; V: TRBV13
CDR3: CASSLNGIKTEAFF; DNA: TGCGCCAGCAGCTTGAATGGGATTAAGACTGAAGCTTTCTTT; D: -; size: -; J: TRBJ1-1; V: TRBV5-1
CDR3: CASSTTSESSYNEQFF; DNA: TGTGCCAGTAGTACGACTAGTGAAAGCTCCTACAATGAGCAGTTCTTC; D: -; size: -; J: TRBJ2-1; V: TRBV19
CDR3: CASSEGQGRDF; DNA: TGTGCCAGCAGTGAAGGACAGGGGAGGGACTTC; D: -; size: -; J: TRBJ2-5; V: TRBV2
CDR3: CASSPYGPTGELFF; DNA: TGTGCCAGCAGCCCATATGGCCCCACCGGGGAGCTGTTTTTT; D: -; size: -; J: TRBJ2-2; V: TRBV7-2
CDR3: CASSDLAGESPFEYF; DNA: TGCGCCAGCAGCGATCTAGCGGGGGAGTCCCCCTTTGAGTACTTC; D: TRBD2; size: -; J: TRBJ2-7; V: TRBV5-1
CDR3: CASSPPRGGRVLKQYF; DNA: TGTGCCAGCAGCCCCCCGAGGGGCGGGAGGGTTCTTAAGCAGTACTTC; D: TRBD2; size: -; J: TRBJ2-7; V: TRBV7-9